A single sample gave rise to the 10 T cell receptor beta chains below, sequenced in a study of shared clonotypes between healthy human individuals. Assay: immunoSEQ multiplex PCR; the TCRdb copy retains only in-frame clones and omits some. The sample includes about 2.4 million clones, roughly 93% of them seen just once. Sequenced material: naive CD4+ T cells from PBMCs. Documented subset: CD45RA+ positively selected. These receptors were collected from a man younger than 35 in good health. Some clones in this sample may be carry-over from other donors' samples.

This rearrangement joins TRBV6-5 to TRBJ1-2; the match to TRBD1 covers 7 bases. Germline CDR1 is MNHEY and CDR2 is SVGAGI. The CDR3 loop spans 13 amino acids. V shed 6 bases, J shed 10 bases, and the junction held 11 bases outside the gene matches. CDR3 bases: TGTGCCAGCAGACCAACAGGGGCTGCCCTCTACACCTTC. This gives the protein CASRPTGAALYTF.

The rearrangement links TRBV11-1 to TRBJ1-5, with D unclear. The V gene lost 4 bases and the J gene lost 3 bases, with 7 bases spanning the gap. This CDR3 is 13 amino acids long. Germline V gives CDR1 SGHAT, CDR2 FQDESV (reference sequence). The DNA for the CDR3 is TGTGCCAGCAGCTCGGGTCTCAATCAGCCCCAGCATTTT. This codes for CASSSGLNQPQHF.

The chain uses TRBV19 and TRBJ1-1; D is ambiguous. The ends were cut back, 3 bases at V and 1 base at J, with 9 bases in the middle. The CDR3 runs to 14 residues. The germline CDR1 and CDR2 sequences are LNHDA and SQIVND (reference sequence). DNA of the CDR3: TGTGCCAGTAGTATTACTCAACCGAACACTGAAGCTTTCTTT. Translation: CASSITQPNTEAFF. Full variable domain (remainder filled in from reference TRBV19 and TRBJ1-1): DGGITQSPKYLFRKEGQNVTLSCEQNLNHDAMYWYRQDPGQGLRLIYYSQIVNDFQKGDIAEGYSVSREKKESFPLTVTSAQKNPTAFYLCASSITQPNTEAFFGQGTRLTVV.

The CDR3 region is CASSQDWTSGVYNEQFF. The CDR3 bases are TGCGCCAGCAGCCAAGATTGGACTAGCGGCGTATACAATGAGCAGTTCTTC. The J gene is TRBJ2-1, the V gene TRBV4-3; 10 bases line up with TRBD2. V shed 0 bases and J 4 bases; nucleotides not matched to a gene: 6. Germline lookup yields CDR1 LGHNA and CDR2 YSLEER. The CDR3 sequence is 17 residues long.

V and J are TRBV7-9 and TRBJ2-7, with D perhaps assigned TRBD1 or TRBD2 (5 bases each). This CDR3 spans 15 amino acids. The V gene lost 0 bases and the J gene lost 2 bases, with 11 bases spanning the gap. CDR1 is SEHNR, CDR2 FQNEAQ, per germline (reference sequence). The CDR3 DNA reads TGTGCCAGCAGCTTAGCCTACGGGGCCCCCTACGAGCAGTACTTC. This translates into CASSLAYGAPYEQYF.

In the case of this clone: This specimen includes other DNA sequences encoding the same CDR3. The V gene is TRBV5-1, the J gene TRBJ2-7; 9 bases map to TRBD1. CDR1 is SGHRS and CDR2 is YFSETQ in the germline V gene. The CDR3 totals 15 residues. V shed 0 bases and J 0 bases; nucleotides not matched to a gene: 1. The DNA of the CDR3 is TGCGCCAGCAGCTTGGAGGGACAGGGCTCCTACGAGCAGTACTTC. It is translated as CASSLEGQGSYEQYF.

This clone was found a few times. The V gene is TRBV11-2, the J gene TRBJ1-1; no clear D. CDR3 length: 12 amino acids. CDR1 is SGHAT and CDR2 is FQNNGV in the germline V gene. The ends were cut back, 5 bases at V and 11 bases at J, with 15 bases in the middle. CDR3: CASSPPAAAAFF. Here the CDR3 DNA reads TGTGCCAGCAGCCCCCCGGCAGCGGCGGCTTTCTTT.

The chain joins TRBV5-6 to TRBJ1-6; 9 nucleotides agree with TRBD1. The trim removed 0 bases at V and 8 bases at J, leaving 3 bases unmatched. CDR1 and CDR2 from the germline V gene are SGHDT and YYEEEE. This CDR3 contains 15 residues. The CDR3 is CASSLDRGLYSPLHF. The CDR3 DNA reads TGTGCCAGCAGCTTGGACAGGGGGCTGTATTCACCCCTCCACTTT.

The table lists this clone with a count of one. The chain has TRBV11-2 and TRBJ2-2, with 14 bases identical to TRBD2. CDR1 and CDR2 (germline): SGHAT, FQNNGV. CDR3 length: 19 amino acids. V lost 1 base, J lost 3 bases, and 7 bases stayed unmatched. CDR3 residues: CASSLAGRLAGGDTGELFF. The CDR3, as DNA: TGTGCCAGCAGCTTAGCTGGGCGACTAGCGGGAGGGGACACCGGGGAGCTGTTTTTT.

The chain combines TRBV5-1 with TRBJ2-5; 7 nucleotides agree with TRBD2. The CDR3 is made up of 16 amino acids. The junction had 11 bases not matched to a gene; V was cut back by 1 base and J by 5 bases. Germline V CDR1 and CDR2: SGHRS, YFSETQ. The CDR3 protein is CASSLWTAGEGETQYF. The CDR3 bases are TGCGCCAGCAGCTTGTGGACTGCGGGAGAGGGGGAGACCCAGTACTTC.